Listed below are T cell receptor beta chains from one sample, sequenced in a study of T cells after yellow fever vaccination. MiXCR, applied by TCRdb to the 5' RACE reads, yields one record per CDR3 protein. The repertoire has about 240,000 distinct CDR3 sequences, more than 3.5% of them found once; the top ten carry about a fifth. The source material was PBMCs, sampled 15 days after the yellow fever booster vaccination. These receptors were taken from a man between 18 and 35 years old who received the YFV17D yellow fever vaccine. Each CDR3 is given with its conserved first and last residue. D genes are given only for firm matches. Clone sizes are given selectively: once, few, many, or a class where the clone is expanded.

V: TRBV4-2
size: many
D: TRBD2
J: TRBJ2-5
CDR3: CASSQALAGGPGETQYF
DNA: TGTGCCAGCAGCCAAGCGTTAGCGGGGGGGCCCGGAGAGACCCAGTACTTC

V: TRBV29-1
size: many
D: -
J: TRBJ1-5
CDR3: CSVEEGSNQPQHF
DNA: TGCAGCGTGGAAGAGGGGTCGAATCAGCCCCAGCATTTT

V: TRBV7-2
size: -
D: -
J: TRBJ2-5
CDR3: CASSLDGRGATQYF
DNA: TGTGCCAGCAGCTTAGATGGCAGAGGAGCGACCCAGTACTTC

V: TRBV6-5
size: many
D: -
J: TRBJ1-2
CDR3: CASSAGQYYGYTF
DNA: TGTGCCAGCAGTGCCGGACAGTACTATGGCTACACCTTC

V: TRBV13
size: -
D: TRBD1
J: TRBJ1-6
CDR3: CASSSLDRGHNSPLHF
DNA: TGTGCCAGCAGCTCTTTGGACAGGGGCCATAATTCACCCCTCCACTTT

V: TRBV12-3/TRBV12-4
size: few
D: TRBD1
J: TRBJ1-2
CDR3: CASSDPGQGLRTYGYTF
DNA: TGTGCCAGCAGTGACCCGGGACAGGGTTTAAGGACCTATGGCTACACCTTC

V: TRBV6-6
size: many
D: -
J: TRBJ2-1
CDR3: CASSYSPREPYNEQFF
DNA: TGTGCCAGCAGTTACTCTCCCAGGGAACCCTACAATGAGCAGTTCTTC

V: TRBV21-1
size: many
D: -
J: TRBJ1-5
CDR3: CASSRGRNQPQHF
DNA: TGTGCCAGCAGCAGGGGTCGAAATCAGCCCCAGCATTTT

V: TRBV4-1
size: many
D: TRBD1
J: TRBJ2-7
CDR3: CASSHRDRGYEQYF
DNA: TGCGCCAGCAGCCACCGGGACAGGGGTTACGAGCAGTACTTC

V: TRBV5-1
size: -
D: TRBD1
J: TRBJ2-7
CDR3: CASSKSDRANPYEQYF
DNA: TGCGCCAGCAGCAAATCGGACAGGGCGAACCCCTACGAGCAGTACTTC

V: TRBV10-3
size: many
D: -
J: TRBJ2-5
CDR3: CAIKDGVQETQYF
DNA: TGTGCCATCAAGGACGGAGTCCAAGAGACCCAGTACTTC

V: TRBV6-5
size: few
D: -
J: TRBJ2-1
CDR3: CASSYSMTSSYNEQFF
DNA: TGTGCCAGCAGTTACTCAATGACAAGCTCCTACAATGAGCAGTTCTTC

V: TRBV12-3/TRBV12-4
size: many
D: -
J: TRBJ1-5
CDR3: CASRPGQTNQPQHF
DNA: TGTGCCAGCAGACCAGGACAGACCAATCAGCCCCAGCATTTT

V: TRBV20-1
size: many
D: -
J: TRBJ1-2
CDR3: CSAGPDGYGYTF
DNA: TGCAGTGCCGGCCCGGACGGGTATGGCTACACCTTC

V: TRBV5-1
size: many
D: -
J: TRBJ2-3
CDR3: CASSLWGNTDTQYF
DNA: TGCGCCAGCAGCTTGTGGGGGAACACAGATACGCAGTATTTT

V: TRBV4-3
size: many
D: -
J: TRBJ1-3
CDR3: CASSQDLVQTLSGNTIYF
DNA: TGCGCCAGCAGCCAAGATCTTGTCCAGACTCTCTCTGGAAACACCATATATTTT

V: TRBV5-4
size: many
D: -
J: TRBJ1-1
CDR3: CASNNRALDTEAFF
DNA: TGTGCCAGTAATAACAGGGCGTTGGACACTGAAGCTTTCTTT

V: TRBV18
size: many
D: -
J: TRBJ1-1
CDR3: CASSRHRDNTEAFF
DNA: TGTGCCAGCTCACGACACAGGGATAACACTGAAGCTTTCTTT

V: TRBV18
size: many
D: -
J: TRBJ2-5
CDR3: CASSPQQGRETQYF
DNA: TGTGCCAGCTCACCACAGCAGGGCAGGGAGACCCAGTACTTC

V: TRBV5-1
size: few
D: -
J: TRBJ1-1
CDR3: CASSLDGRNTEAFF
DNA: TGCGCCAGCAGCTTGGATGGTCGGAACACTGAAGCTTTCTTT

V: TRBV4-3
size: many
D: -
J: TRBJ1-1
CDR3: CASSQEHRPDTEAFF
DNA: TGCGCCAGCAGCCAAGAACACAGGCCCGACACTGAAGCTTTCTTT

V: TRBV7-2
size: many
D: TRBD1
J: TRBJ1-5
CDR3: CASSRDRPQPQHF
DNA: TGTGCCAGCAGTAGGGACAGGCCCCAGCCCCAGCATTTT

V: TRBV20-1
size: many
D: -
J: TRBJ1-1
CDR3: CSARARFEAFF
DNA: TGCAGTGCTAGAGCCCGGTTTGAAGCTTTCTTT

V: TRBV12-3/TRBV12-4
size: many
D: -
J: TRBJ1-2
CDR3: CASSPRRGYGYTF
DNA: TGTGCCAGCAGCCCACGGCGGGGGTATGGCTACACCTTC

V: TRBV9
size: many
D: -
J: TRBJ2-2
CDR3: CASSPETYRGGTGELFF
DNA: TGTGCCAGCAGCCCTGAAACTTACAGGGGGGGCACCGGGGAGCTGTTTTTT

V: TRBV5-1
size: many
D: TRBD1
J: TRBJ1-4
CDR3: CASSLGAGGASNEKLFF
DNA: TGCGCCAGCAGCTTGGGGGCAGGGGGCGCATCCAATGAAAAACTGTTTTTT

V: TRBV6-1
size: many
D: -
J: TRBJ1-6
CDR3: CASHPRRETNSPLHF
DNA: TGTGCCAGCCACCCGAGGAGGGAAACAAATTCACCCCTCCACTTT

V: TRBV6-5
size: few
D: -
J: TRBJ2-1
CDR3: CASSSRGARGNEQFF
DNA: TGTGCCAGCAGTTCCCGGGGAGCGCGGGGCAATGAGCAGTTCTTC

V: TRBV7-2
size: many
D: -
J: TRBJ1-2
CDR3: CASSRAGRQGYTF
DNA: TGTGCCAGCAGCCGCGCTGGCAGGCAGGGCTACACCTTC

V: TRBV7-6
size: many
D: TRBD2
J: TRBJ2-3
CDR3: CASSRSSGVNSDTQYF
DNA: TGTGCCAGCAGCCGCAGCAGCGGGGTGAACTCAGATACGCAGTATTTT

V: TRBV6-6
size: many
D: TRBD1
J: TRBJ1-6
CDR3: CASSRKQGVENSPLHF
DNA: TGTGCCAGCAGTCGAAAACAGGGGGTTGAGAATTCACCCCTCCACTTT

V: TRBV27
size: many
D: TRBD1
J: TRBJ2-5
CDR3: CASSPWTDRQQETQYF
DNA: TGTGCCAGCAGCCCGTGGACGGACAGGCAACAAGAGACCCAGTACTTC

V: TRBV20-1
size: many
D: TRBD2
J: TRBJ2-3
CDR3: CSAPRRLAEHTDTQYF
DNA: TGCAGTGCTCCGAGACGCCTAGCGGAGCACACAGATACGCAGTATTTT

V: TRBV9
size: many
D: -
J: TRBJ2-1
CDR3: CASSVVWSPSYNEQFF
DNA: TGTGCCAGCAGCGTAGTTTGGAGCCCCTCCTACAATGAGCAGTTCTTC

V: TRBV6-1
size: many
D: -
J: TRBJ2-1
CDR3: CASTEGGDYNEQFF
DNA: TGTGCCAGCACCGAAGGGGGGGATTACAATGAGCAGTTCTTC

V: TRBV5-1
size: many
D: TRBD2
J: TRBJ2-2
CDR3: CASSQTSSAGELFF
DNA: TGCGCCAGCAGCCAGACTAGCTCCGCCGGGGAGCTGTTTTTT

V: TRBV5-1
size: many
D: -
J: TRBJ2-5
CDR3: CASSLRTVMETQYF
DNA: TGCGCCAGCAGCTTGCGGACAGTAATGGAGACCCAGTACTTC

V: TRBV7-2
size: many
D: -
J: TRBJ1-5
CDR3: CASSLGGGVSNQPQHF
DNA: TGTGCCAGCAGCTTAGGTGGGGGGGTGAGCAATCAGCCCCAGCATTTT

V: TRBV19
size: many
D: -
J: TRBJ2-4
CDR3: CASSTRDRLGPTRGDIQYF
DNA: TGTGCCAGTAGTACCCGGGACCGATTAGGCCCTACGCGAGGAGACATTCAGTACTTC

V: TRBV27
size: many
D: -
J: TRBJ1-1
CDR3: CASLRWGAGTEAFF
DNA: TGTGCCAGCCTGCGATGGGGAGCCGGCACTGAAGCTTTCTTT

V: TRBV7-2
size: -
D: -
J: TRBJ1-2
CDR3: CASSSGPTGGYTF
DNA: TGTGCCAGCAGCTCCGGGCCAACCGGCGGCTACACCTTC

V: TRBV7-9
size: many
D: -
J: TRBJ2-7
CDR3: CASSFGPANEQYF
DNA: TGTGCCAGCAGTTTCGGGCCTGCCAACGAGCAGTACTTC

V: TRBV5-1
size: many
D: TRBD2
J: TRBJ2-1
CDR3: CASRPSGGLTFSYNEQFF
DNA: TGCGCCAGCAGGCCTAGCGGGGGGCTAACGTTCTCCTACAATGAGCAGTTCTTC

V: TRBV12-3/TRBV12-4
size: many
D: -
J: TRBJ2-3
CDR3: CASSLGQVDTQYF
DNA: TGTGCCAGCAGTTTAGGACAGGTAGATACGCAGTATTTT

V: TRBV5-1
size: many
D: TRBD1
J: TRBJ2-1
CDR3: CASSWDRDSQFF
DNA: TGCGCCAGCAGTTGGGACAGGGATTCGCAGTTCTTC

V: TRBV4-1
size: -
D: TRBD1
J: TRBJ2-2
CDR3: CASSPGQGPTGELFF
DNA: TGCGCCAGCAGCCCCGGACAGGGTCCCACCGGGGAGCTGTTTTTT

V: TRBV12-3/TRBV12-4
size: many
D: -
J: TRBJ1-1
CDR3: CASSLSEVNTEAFF
DNA: TGTGCCAGCAGTTTATCGGAAGTGAACACTGAAGCTTTCTTT

V: TRBV7-2
size: many
D: TRBD1
J: TRBJ1-5
CDR3: CASSLSSDRGQPQHF
DNA: TGTGCCAGCAGCTTATCGTCGGACAGGGGGCAGCCCCAGCATTTT

V: TRBV5-1
size: many
D: TRBD1
J: TRBJ1-1
CDR3: CASSLTGGLGMGIMNTEAFF
DNA: TGCGCCAGCAGCTTGACAGGGGGCTTGGGAATGGGAATTATGAACACTGAAGCTTTCTTT

V: TRBV24-1
size: many
D: -
J: TRBJ2-2
CDR3: CATSNRIPGIANTGELFF
DNA: TGTGCCACCAGTAACCGGATACCAGGGATCGCGAACACCGGGGAGCTGTTTTTT

V: TRBV12-3/TRBV12-4
size: many
D: -
J: TRBJ1-2
CDR3: CASSFGQFGYTF
DNA: TGTGCCAGCAGTTTCGGACAGTTCGGCTACACCTTC

V: TRBV12-3/TRBV12-4
size: many
D: -
J: TRBJ1-2
CDR3: CASSLFGGGYTF
DNA: TGTGCCAGCAGTTTATTCGGAGGAGGCTACACCTTC

V: TRBV7-2
size: many
D: TRBD1
J: TRBJ2-2
CDR3: CASSPDRGRLFF
DNA: TGTGCCAGCAGCCCGGACAGGGGGCGGCTGTTTTTT

V: TRBV7-2
size: many
D: TRBD1
J: TRBJ2-1
CDR3: CASSLAGTGTYNEQFF
DNA: TGTGCCAGCAGCTTAGCCGGGACAGGTACATACAATGAGCAGTTCTTC